This entry concerns a single TCR beta chain. Germline V gene data show CDR1 as SGHDN and CDR2 as FVKESK. The J segment lost 3 bases and the V segment lost 4 bases, leaving 3 bases of the junction unmatched. CDR3 length: 13 amino acids. These data belong to a study of blood T cell repertoires in COVID-19. Across the whole study: Collection of acute and convalescent COVID-19 samples took place in the United States, Italy and Spain. Sources were T cells, B-cell-depleted T cells, or PBMCs; the material itself was cDNA or gDNA.

Original processing methods: Reference gene primer amplification in the assay estimated nucleated cell counts. The assay was immunoSEQ multiplex PCR, and TCRdb's table has in-frame clones only and misses some. The V and J calls and clone size were taken over from that table, and D and trimming were inferred from the DNA. The table shows about 33,000 clones, with more than 65% occurring only once. The clonotype comes from a human donor in a cohort sampled during active COVID-19. The rearrangement uses TRBV14 and TRBJ2-7; 7 bases are a match to TRBD2. The sequenced material came from peripheral blood. The CDR3 loop reads CASSRGGFYEQYF. The CDR3 DNA is TGTGCCAGCAGCCGGGGGGGGTTCTACGAGCAGTACTTC.